This T cell receptor (beta chain) originates from a study of identical twins. This CDR3 contains 11 residues. Germline loops: CDR1 MNHEY, CDR2 SMNVEV (reference sequence). V was cut by 7 bases and J by 4 bases, with 7 bases left in between. This clonotype showed up just a few times. Its target is unknown. Findings and caveats of the study: The authors drew conclusions from cross-sectional statistical analysis rather than following the same donors.

Unique molecular identifiers were in the cDNA, with template-switch universal primer binding. TCRdb re-called the 5' RACE reads with MiXCR, one entry per CDR3 protein. The table has 350,000 or so distinct CDR3 sequences, over 9% seen once. These data were also filed under a second study, of yellow fever vaccine responses in identical twins.

This chain links TRBV27 with TRBJ1-1; no clear D. The receptor was isolated from a young woman in good health. What was sequenced was CD8+ T cells sorted from blood. In DNA, the CDR3 is TGTGCCAGCAACGGTGGCACTGAAGCTTTCTTT. Translated, it gives CASNGGTEAFF.